The 16 T cell receptor beta chains presented below share a single source sample, sequenced in a study of read filtering for tumor transcriptome and immune sequencing. The library was built from about 400 ng RNA with molecular barcoded adaptors for alpha/delta and beta/gamma chains. In TCRdb, the reads were re-called with MiXCR into one record per CDR3 protein. The table has tens of thousands of distinct CDR3 sequences, approximately 22% seen once. The sample comprised a population of CD138-negative cells sorted from bone marrow. The receptor source for this set is a donor at least 40 years old with multiple myeloma.

This clonotype is medium-sized by share. The chain is built from TRBV29-1 and TRBJ2-1, with unresolved D. Germline V gene sequence: CDR1 SQVTM, CDR2 ANQGSEA. V lost 0 bases, J lost 0 bases, and 9 bases lay in between. The CDR3 totals 15 residues. CDR3 coding DNA: TGCAGCGTTGAAGAGGACGGAAACTCCTACAATGAGCAGTTCTTC. Its translation: CSVEEDGNSYNEQFF.

This clonotype was found many times. V usage is TRBV11-2 and J usage is TRBJ2-7, with TRBD2 as a possible D gene (6 bases). This CDR3 region has 17 residues. Germline V CDR1 and CDR2: SGHAT, FQNNGV. V lost 0 bases and J lost 0, with 15 bases in between. CDR3 residues: CASSLDFFSGSSYEQYF. CDR3 nucleotide sequence: TGTGCCAGCAGCTTAGATTTCTTTAGCGGAAGCTCCTACGAGCAGTACTTC. The full variable domain, rest sourced from reference TRBV11-2 and TRBJ2-7, is EAGVAQSPRYKIIEKRQSVAFWCNPISGHATLYWYQQILGQGPKLLIQFQNNGVVDDSQLPKDRFSAERLKGVDSTLKIQPAKLEDSAVYLCASSLDFFSGSSYEQYFGPGTRLTVT.

This clonotype was picked up many times. The gene calls are TRBV13 and TRBJ2-1; 12 bases agree with TRBD2. Germline CDR1 and CDR2: PRHDT and FYEKMQ (reference sequence). J lost 5 bases, V lost 5 bases, and 7 bases had no gene match. This CDR3 spans 16 amino acids. This chain's CDR3 is CASSPRLAGEHNEQFF. In DNA form, the CDR3 reads TGTGCCAGCAGCCCGAGACTAGCGGGAGAGCACAATGAGCAGTTCTTC.

The CDR3 region has the DNA TGTGCCAGCAGCGACCCTAGTTCTGGGGCCAACGTCCTGACTTTC. Protein sequence: CASSDPSSGANVLTF. V gene TRBV9 combines with J gene TRBJ2-6; D is undetermined. This CDR3 region has 15 residues. Germline CDR1 is SGDLS and CDR2 is YYNGEE. V gave up 3 bases and J gave up 1 base, with 8 bases separating them.

This clonotype was counted ten times or more. This sequence joins TRBV12-3 or TRBV12-4 and TRBJ1-1; the D is unclear. The CDR3 totals 12 residues. Trimming left V 7 bases short and J 4 bases short, with 10 bases between. CDR3 DNA: TGTGCCAGCACGGACGGAGGCACTGAAGCTTTCTTT. Amino acid sequence: CASTDGGTEAFF.

This clonotype was counted many times. This chain joins TRBV6-5 and TRBJ2-3, with 7 positions matching TRBD2. The CDR3 is made up of 15 amino acids. CDR1 is MNHEY and CDR2 is SVGAGI in the germline V gene. The V and J ends lost 2 bases and 5 bases, in that order; junction bases with no gene match: 7. The CDR3 nucleotides read TGTGCCAGCAGTTACACGGGAGGTCTAGAAGATACGCAGTATTTT. Translation: CASSYTGGLEDTQYF.

The rearrangement links TRBV7-9 to TRBJ2-3, with TRBD2 identical over 7 bases. Looked up from germline, CDR1 is SEHNR and CDR2 is FQNEAQ (reference sequence). The CDR3 length is 15 residues. V trimming: 5 bases; J trimming: 6 bases; junction bases outside the gene matches: 11. CDR3 region: CASSPVELAVDTQYF. The CDR3, as DNA: TGTGCCAGCAGCCCCGTTGAGCTAGCGGTTGATACGCAGTATTTT.

This clonotype was recorded at least ten times. V and J are TRBV29-1 and TRBJ1-1; D is perhaps TRBD1 (6 bases). Deletions cut 0 bases from V and 1 base from J, with 6 bases between. The CDR3 sequence is 13 residues long. The germline CDR1 and CDR2 sequences are SQVTM and ANQGSEA. This CDR3 is CSVEEGGNTEAFF. In DNA form, the CDR3 reads TGCAGCGTTGAAGAAGGGGGGAACACTGAAGCTTTCTTT.

Concerning this clonotype: Since the CDR3 does not end with the conserved phenylalanine or tryptophan, this likely comes from a read error. The V and J genes are TRBV29-1 and TRBJ2-2; 8 bases match TRBD1. J gave up 4 bases and V 3 bases, and 4 bases lay outside the gene matches. Per germline, CDR1 SQVTM and CDR2 ANQGSEA. This CDR3 contains 14 residues. The CDR3 loop reads CSVEKTGVTGELFY. The CDR3 region has the DNA TGCAGCGTTGAGAAGACAGGGGTCACCGGGGAGCTGTTTTAT.

A few counts support this clonotype. The genes are TRBV11-2 and TRBJ2-2; TRBD2 matches 9 bases. Germline values: CDR1 SGHAT, CDR2 FQNNGV. The trim removed 3 bases at V and 5 bases at J, leaving 10 bases unmatched. This CDR3 region has 17 residues. The CDR3 loop is CASSFFLGSGRTGELFF. CDR3 DNA: TGTGCCAGCAGCTTCTTCCTTGGTAGCGGGAGAACCGGGGAGCTGTTTTTT.

This sequence joins TRBV6-6 and TRBJ2-1; 10 nucleotides agree with TRBD2. This CDR3 comprises 19 residues. The V gene end was trimmed by 0 bases and the J gene end by 0 bases; junction bases not matched to a gene: 8. Germline V gene lookup returns CDR1 MNHNY and CDR2 SVGAGI (reference sequence). Written as DNA, the CDR3 is TGTGCCAGCAGTTACTCTTTCCTAGCGGGGGCAACCTCCTACAATGAGCAGTTCTTC. This sequence encodes CASSYSFLAGATSYNEQFF.

This clonotype appeared a few times. One base away lies a much larger clone, so this may be a sequencing read error. The conserved closing phenylalanine or tryptophan is absent in this CDR3, likely reflecting a read error. The chain joins TRBV15 to TRBJ1-1, with a tentative D call TRBD1 (6 bases). The ends were cut back, 0 bases at V and 4 bases at J, with 9 bases in the middle. Per the germline V gene, CDR1 is LNHNV and CDR2 is YYDKDF (reference sequence). The CDR3 runs 14 residues. CDR3 loop: CATSRDRGGTEAFI. Written as DNA, the CDR3 is TGTGCCACCAGCAGAGATAGGGGGGGCACTGAAGCTTTCATT.

Many counts were recorded for this clonotype. The chain uses TRBV6-1 and TRBJ2-1; D tentatively reads TRBD1 or TRBD2 (6 bases each). CDR1 MNHNS and CDR2 SASEGT come from the germline V gene. Deletions cut 3 bases from V and 6 bases from J, with 9 bases between. This CDR3 comprises 13 residues. CDR3 DNA: TGTGCCAGCAGTGATTCGGGGGCCAATGAGCAGTTCTTC. Translation gives CASSDSGANEQFF.

Ten or more counts support this clonotype. The chain recombines TRBV5-1 with TRBJ1-1; tentatively, D is TRBD1 (6 bases). From germline, CDR1 is SGHRS and CDR2 YFSETQ. The length of the CDR3 is 14 residues. With 1 base removed from V and 5 bases from J, the gap between germline ends came to 12 bases. The CDR3 reads CASSLQGRETEAFF. The CDR3 DNA follows: TGCGCCAGCAGCTTGCAGGGGCGCGAAACTGAAGCTTTCTTT.

Details on this clonotype: This probably arose from a read error, given a far larger clone one base away. V usage is TRBV11-1 and J usage is TRBJ2-1, with D possibly matching TRBD2 (5 bases). Germline CDR1 SGHAT, CDR2 FQDESV (reference sequence). The V and J ends lost 3 bases and 12 bases respectively, with 18 bases between them. CDR3 size: 14 residues. CDR3 loop: CASSLVATLHGQFF. CDR3 in DNA: TGTGCCAGCAGCTTGGTAGCGACTCTCCATGGGCAGTTCTTC.

With regard to this clonotype: Given a much more abundant clone one base away, this may be a read error. The conserved phenylalanine or tryptophan is not found at the CDR3 terminus, so this likely reflects a read error. This chain links TRBV4-1 with TRBJ2-1; no definite D call. Germline V lookup: CDR1 MGHRA, CDR2 YSYEKL. V dropped 0 bases and J dropped 10 bases, with 10 bases sitting between them. The CDR3 spans 13 residues. The CDR3 loop reads CASSQESLMEQFL. The CDR3 coding sequence is TGCGCCAGCAGCCAAGAGTCCCTAATGGAGCAGTTCCTC.